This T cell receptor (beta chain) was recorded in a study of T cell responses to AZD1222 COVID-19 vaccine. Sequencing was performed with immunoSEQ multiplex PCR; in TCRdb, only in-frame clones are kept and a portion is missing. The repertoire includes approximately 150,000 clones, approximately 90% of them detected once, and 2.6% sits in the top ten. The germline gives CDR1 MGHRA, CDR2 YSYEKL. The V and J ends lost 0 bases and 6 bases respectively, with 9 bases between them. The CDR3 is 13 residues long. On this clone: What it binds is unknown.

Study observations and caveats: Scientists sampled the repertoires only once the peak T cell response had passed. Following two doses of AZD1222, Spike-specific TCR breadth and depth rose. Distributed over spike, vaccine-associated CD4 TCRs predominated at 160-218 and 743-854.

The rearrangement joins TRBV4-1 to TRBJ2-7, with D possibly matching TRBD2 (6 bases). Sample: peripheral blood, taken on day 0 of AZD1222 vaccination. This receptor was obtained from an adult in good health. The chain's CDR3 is CASSQDWRGEQYF. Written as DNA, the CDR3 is TGCGCCAGCAGCCAAGATTGGCGGGGCGAGCAGTACTTC.